Listed below are T cell receptor beta chains from one sample, sequenced in a study of response to subunit inactivated influenza vaccine. TCRdb processed the RT-PCR reads anew with MiXCR; each CDR3 protein has one entry. The data hold approximately 500,000 distinct CDR3 sequences, with under 15% observed a single time. The starting material was PBMCs from blood, obtained 40 to 50 days after vaccination. Every receptor here comes from a man in his forties or fifties who received an inactivated influenza vaccine. Each CDR3 is given with its conserved first and last residue. The order of the fields is D gene, clone size, J gene, V gene, CDR3 protein, CDR3 DNA. A D gene is named only where the DNA matches it firmly. Some rows mark clone size as missing; the rest say once, few, many or name a class of expanded clone.

D gene: NA; clone size: few; J gene: TRBJ2-4; V gene: TRBV11-2; CDR3 protein: CASSLKGLVAKNIQYF; CDR3 DNA: TGTGCCAGCAGCTTAAAAGGGCTAGTGGCCAAAAACATTCAGTACTTC
D gene: TRBD2; clone size: NA; J gene: TRBJ2-5; V gene: TRBV12-3/TRBV12-4; CDR3 protein: CASSPPGASGGRETQYF; CDR3 DNA: TGTGCCAGCAGTCCTCCGGGAGCTAGCGGGGGGAGAGAGACCCAGTACTTC
D gene: NA; clone size: few; J gene: TRBJ1-1; V gene: TRBV7-2; CDR3 protein: CASSFTTLNTEAFF; CDR3 DNA: TGTGCCAGCAGCTTCACTACACTGAACACTGAAGCTTTCTTT
D gene: NA; clone size: many; J gene: TRBJ2-1; V gene: TRBV13; CDR3 protein: CASGVLANEQFF; CDR3 DNA: TGTGCCAGCGGGGTATTGGCCAATGAGCAGTTCTTC
D gene: NA; clone size: few; J gene: TRBJ2-3; V gene: TRBV27; CDR3 protein: CASSWRFTDTQYF; CDR3 DNA: TGTGCCAGCAGTTGGCGGTTCACAGATACGCAGTATTTT
D gene: NA; clone size: NA; J gene: TRBJ1-1; V gene: TRBV12-3/TRBV12-4; CDR3 protein: CASSPSRHAEAFF; CDR3 DNA: TGTGCCAGCAGTCCCAGCCGACACGCTGAAGCTTTCTTT
D gene: NA; clone size: many; J gene: TRBJ2-7; V gene: TRBV5-1; CDR3 protein: CASSVNTDGYEQYF; CDR3 DNA: TGCGCCAGCAGCGTGAATACGGACGGCTACGAGCAGTACTTC
D gene: NA; clone size: NA; J gene: TRBJ1-1; V gene: TRBV7-9; CDR3 protein: CASRSVNTEAFF; CDR3 DNA: TGTGCCAGCCGTTCGGTGAACACTGAAGCTTTCTTT
D gene: NA; clone size: NA; J gene: TRBJ2-1; V gene: TRBV29-1; CDR3 protein: CSVALTIEQFF; CDR3 DNA: TGCAGCGTCGCCCTTACAATTGAGCAGTTCTTC
D gene: NA; clone size: few; J gene: TRBJ2-7; V gene: TRBV6-1; CDR3 protein: CASSLWGSSYEQYF; CDR3 DNA: TGTGCCAGCAGTCTCTGGGGGTCCTCCTACGAGCAGTACTTC
D gene: NA; clone size: few; J gene: TRBJ1-1; V gene: TRBV10-2; CDR3 protein: CASSGGDIKTRAFF; CDR3 DNA: TGCGCCAGCAGTGGGGGGGACATCAAAACGAGGGCTTTCTTT
D gene: TRBD2; clone size: NA; J gene: TRBJ2-1; V gene: TRBV11-2; CDR3 protein: CASSLGGASGSFYNEQFF; CDR3 DNA: TGTGCCAGCAGCTTAGGGGGGGCTAGCGGGAGTTTTTACAATGAGCAGTTCTTC
D gene: TRBD1; clone size: few; J gene: TRBJ2-1; V gene: TRBV5-1; CDR3 protein: CASSFDRALYNEQFF; CDR3 DNA: TGCGCCAGCAGCTTTGACAGGGCATTGTACAATGAGCAGTTCTTC
D gene: TRBD1; clone size: few; J gene: TRBJ1-1; V gene: TRBV12-3/TRBV12-4; CDR3 protein: CASSSGTGWTEAFF; CDR3 DNA: TGTGCCAGCAGCTCCGGGACAGGGTGGACTGAAGCTTTCTTT
D gene: TRBD1; clone size: NA; J gene: TRBJ1-1; V gene: TRBV2; CDR3 protein: CASRAQGALTEAFF; CDR3 DNA: TGTGCCAGCAGGGCTCAGGGGGCTCTCACTGAAGCTTTCTTT
D gene: TRBD2; clone size: few; J gene: TRBJ2-7; V gene: TRBV7-2; CDR3 protein: CASSRSSGRFHEQYF; CDR3 DNA: TGTGCCAGCAGCAGAAGTAGCGGGAGGTTCCACGAGCAGTACTTC
D gene: NA; clone size: many; J gene: TRBJ2-1; V gene: TRBV12-3/TRBV12-4; CDR3 protein: CASSLDHSYEQFF; CDR3 DNA: TGTGCCAGCAGCCTCGACCACTCCTATGAGCAGTTCTTC
D gene: NA; clone size: NA; J gene: TRBJ2-1; V gene: TRBV24-1; CDR3 protein: CATSDTVRQFF; CDR3 DNA: TGTGCCACCAGTGATACAGTACGACAGTTCTTC
D gene: TRBD2; clone size: NA; J gene: TRBJ2-3; V gene: TRBV6-2/TRBV6-3; CDR3 protein: CASRTWASGGAITDTQYF; CDR3 DNA: TGTGCCAGCAGGACCTGGGCTAGCGGGGGGGCAATCACAGATACGCAGTATTTT
D gene: NA; clone size: few; J gene: TRBJ1-1; V gene: TRBV11-2; CDR3 protein: CASSRPRGTGSLNTEAFF; CDR3 DNA: TGTGCCAGCAGCCGCCCTCGCGGAACAGGGAGTCTGAACACTGAAGCTTTCTTT
D gene: TRBD1; clone size: NA; J gene: TRBJ1-1; V gene: TRBV12-3/TRBV12-4; CDR3 protein: CASSGTGTWNTEAFF; CDR3 DNA: TGTGCCAGCAGTGGGACAGGGACGTGGAACACTGAAGCTTTCTTT
D gene: NA; clone size: few; J gene: TRBJ2-7; V gene: TRBV7-2; CDR3 protein: CASSPVASVYEQYF; CDR3 DNA: TGTGCCAGCAGCCCCGTTGCTAGCGTTTACGAGCAGTACTTC
D gene: TRBD2; clone size: many; J gene: TRBJ2-1; V gene: TRBV11-2; CDR3 protein: CASSSRSGVYNEQFF; CDR3 DNA: TGTGCCAGCAGCTCTCGTAGCGGGGTCTACAATGAGCAGTTCTTC
D gene: TRBD1; clone size: NA; J gene: TRBJ2-2; V gene: TRBV10-3; CDR3 protein: CAISGDRNTGELFF; CDR3 DNA: TGTGCCATCAGTGGGGACAGGAACACCGGGGAGCTGTTTTTT
D gene: NA; clone size: NA; J gene: TRBJ2-7; V gene: TRBV9; CDR3 protein: CASSVDPGTTYEQYF; CDR3 DNA: TGTGCCAGCAGCGTGGACCCCGGGACAACTTACGAGCAGTACTTC
D gene: NA; clone size: NA; J gene: TRBJ2-1; V gene: TRBV4-3; CDR3 protein: CASSQDPGLPYNEQFF; CDR3 DNA: TGCGCCAGCAGCCAAGACCCAGGGCTTCCCTACAATGAGCAGTTCTTC
D gene: NA; clone size: few; J gene: TRBJ2-3; V gene: TRBV20-1; CDR3 protein: CSARDQSAGSNTQYF; CDR3 DNA: TGCAGTGCTAGAGATCAATCGGCGGGGTCCAATACGCAGTATTTT
D gene: NA; clone size: many; J gene: TRBJ2-7; V gene: TRBV5-1; CDR3 protein: CASSSSGQYSYEQYF; CDR3 DNA: TGCGCCAGCAGCTCCTCCGGACAGTACTCCTACGAGCAGTACTTC
D gene: TRBD1; clone size: NA; J gene: TRBJ1-5; V gene: TRBV30; CDR3 protein: CAWSMGQGSNQPQHF; CDR3 DNA: TGTGCCTGGAGTATGGGACAGGGCAGCAATCAGCCCCAGCATTTT
D gene: NA; clone size: NA; J gene: TRBJ2-1; V gene: TRBV7-6; CDR3 protein: CASSPSLVFNNEQFF; CDR3 DNA: TGTGCCAGCAGCCCCAGCCTAGTATTCAACAATGAGCAGTTCTTC
D gene: TRBD1; clone size: many; J gene: TRBJ2-7; V gene: TRBV20-1; CDR3 protein: CSARLPSGGYEQYF; CDR3 DNA: TGCAGTGCTAGACTTCCATCAGGGGGCTACGAGCAGTACTTC